This T cell receptor beta chain was sequenced in a study of blood T cell repertoires in COVID-19. About the study: The United States, Italy and Spain supplied acute and convalescent COVID-19 samples. Nucleic acid was either cDNA or gDNA, and it came from T cells, B-cell-depleted T cells, or PBMCs.

Original analysis: Amplification from reference gene primers served as the basis for estimated nucleated cell counts. Sequencing used immunoSEQ multiplex PCR; TCRdb keeps in-frame clones, though not all of them. V, J and clone size reflect that table, while D and trimming were determined from the DNA. Found here are about 220,000 clones, roughly 84% of them singletons; the top ten hold around 2.7%. The CDR3 runs 14 residues. Trimming at V came to 3 bases and at J to 8 bases, leaving 9 bases not matched to a gene. The germline gives CDR1 SEHNR, CDR2 FQNEAQ (reference sequence). Material: peripheral blood. V usage is TRBV7-9 and J usage is TRBJ1-2, with 7 bases lining up with TRBD1. The clonotype originates from a woman aged 25 to 39 who had recovered from COVID-19. The CDR3 sequence: CASSFAEGAGGYTF. The CDR3 nucleotides read TGTGCCAGCAGCTTTGCCGAGGGGGCGGGAGGCTACACCTTC.